This entry lists 2 T cell receptor beta chains sequenced from one sample in a study of blood T cell repertoires in COVID-19. TCRdb keeps only in-frame clones here, not all; method: immunoSEQ multiplex PCR. The sample holds 70,000 or so clones, around 90% seen once. Sequencing was done on a sample of peripheral blood. These receptors were taken from a man aged 50 to 60 with acute or convalescent COVID-19.

The rearrangement joins TRBV4-3 to TRBJ2-4, with TRBD1 matching over 9 bases. The CDR3 length is 17 residues. Trimming at V came to 1 base and at J to 0 bases, leaving 4 bases not matched to a gene. CDR1 is LGHNA, CDR2 YSLEER, per germline. In nucleotides, the CDR3 is TGCGCCAGCAGCCAAGGGGGGACAGGGTCAGCCAAAAACATTCAGTACTTC. This gives the protein CASSQGGTGSAKNIQYF.

The rearrangement links TRBV28 to TRBJ2-7, with 7 positions matching TRBD1. CDR3 length: 14 residues. Germline-derived CDR1 and CDR2 are MDHEN and SYDVKM. Trimming at V came to 6 bases and at J to 6 bases, leaving 11 bases not matched to a gene. This CDR3 is CASSSPGAGGEQYV. CDR3 sequence (DNA): TGTGCCAGCAGCTCCCCCGGGGCAGGGGGCGAGCAGTACGTC.